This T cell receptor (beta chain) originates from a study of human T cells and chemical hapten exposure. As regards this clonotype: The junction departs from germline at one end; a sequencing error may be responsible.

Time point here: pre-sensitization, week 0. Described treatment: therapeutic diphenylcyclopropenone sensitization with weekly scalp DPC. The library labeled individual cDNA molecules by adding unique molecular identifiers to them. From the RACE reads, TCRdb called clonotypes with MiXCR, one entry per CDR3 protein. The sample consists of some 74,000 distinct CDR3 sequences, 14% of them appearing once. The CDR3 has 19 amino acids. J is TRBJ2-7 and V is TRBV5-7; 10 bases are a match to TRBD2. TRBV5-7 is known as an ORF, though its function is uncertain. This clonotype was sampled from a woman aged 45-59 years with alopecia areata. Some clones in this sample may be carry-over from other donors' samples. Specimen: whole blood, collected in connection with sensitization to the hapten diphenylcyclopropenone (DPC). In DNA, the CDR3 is TGTGTCAGCAGCTCCAAACGAGTGCTAGCGGGAGAAAGGTCCTACGAGCAGTACTTC. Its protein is CVSSSKRVLAGERSYEQYF.